Detailed here is one TCR beta chain. This sample is drawn from a study of blood T cell repertoires in COVID-19. Study overall: Italy, Spain and the United States were the sources of the convalescent and acute COVID-19 samples. The cDNA or gDNA used as material had been derived from T cells, B-cell-depleted T cells, or PBMCs.

Germline trimming cut 6 bases from V and 2 bases from J; bases unmatched to any gene: 5. The CDR3 runs 15 residues. CDR1 is SNHLY, CDR2 FYNNEI, per germline. In the authors' methods: Cell counts per sample came from amplifying reference gene primers. Produced via immunoSEQ multiplex PCR; TCRdb's table is partial and in-frame only. The V and J calls and clone size were taken over from that table, and D and trimming were inferred from the DNA. Of approximately 47,000 clones listed, less than 85% are singletons. The receptor comes from a man aged 55 to 70 with acute or convalescent COVID-19. This chain links TRBV2 with TRBJ2-7; TRBD2 agrees at 12 bases. The sequenced sample consisted of peripheral blood. The chain's CDR3 is CASRYLAGGPYEQYF. DNA of the CDR3: TGTGCCAGCAGGTATCTAGCGGGGGGGCCCTACGAGCAGTACTTC.